This is a list of T cell receptor beta chains from one sample in a study of OX40 agonist ivuxolimab in advanced cancers. The repertoire was sequenced with immunoSEQ multiplex PCR; TCRdb's copy has only in-frame clones and lacks some. The sample carries 60,000 or so clones, around four fifths recorded once. The material was CD4+ or CD8+ T cells sorted from blood, obtained in a trial of the OX40 agonist ivuxolimab. The source is an adult with an advanced solid tumor such as melanoma, head and neck, liver or kidney cancer. CDR3s include the opening cysteine and the closing phenylalanine or tryptophan. The D gene is left open where the match is weak. Clone size appears in some rows only: once, few, many, or a class for an expanded clone.

j_gene | d_gene | v_gene | abundance | CDR3nt | CDR3aa
TRBJ2-1 | TRBD2 | TRBV28 | - | TGTGCCAGCAGTTTACTTGCGGGAGGGCTTAGCGAGCAGTTCTTC | CASSLLAGGLSEQFF
TRBJ1-1 | TRBD1 | TRBV7-2 | once | TGTGCCAGCAGCTTCTTGACAGGGGGCTTGACTGAAGCTTTCTTT | CASSFLTGGLTEAFF
TRBJ2-4 | - | TRBV4-3 | - | TGCGCCAGCAGCCAAGAGCCGGGTGGGAACATTCAGTACTTC | CASSQEPGGNIQYF
TRBJ1-6 | TRBD1 | TRBV7-9 | - | TGTGCCAGCAGCTTACAGGGGGATTCACCCCTCCACTTT | CASSLQGDSPLHF
TRBJ2-7 | - | TRBV6-1 | - | TGTGCCAGCAACCTAGACAGGACGTACGAGCAGTACTTC | CASNLDRTYEQYF
TRBJ2-1 | - | TRBV19 | once | TGTGCCAGTAGTATCTCCGCACAGGGTGGGAATGAGCAGTTCTTC | CASSISAQGGNEQFF
TRBJ1-4 | - | TRBV28 | - | TGTGCCAGCAGGCGAGACAGAGCCGCTTGGGAAAAACTGTTTTTT | CASRRDRAAWEKLFF
TRBJ2-7 | - | TRBV13 | - | TGTGCCAGCAGCTTTGGGCTCGGGGGAGAGGTCAACGAGCAGTACTTC | CASSFGLGGEVNEQYF
TRBJ2-7 | - | TRBV5-6 | - | TGCGCCAGCAGCCCGTGGGTAGGGCTCTACGAGCAGTACTTC | CASSPWVGLYEQYF
TRBJ2-1 | TRBD2 | TRBV6-4 | few | TGTGCCAGCAGTGAGACAAGCGGGAGTGGTTACAATGAGCAGTTCTTC | CASSETSGSGYNEQFF
TRBJ2-7 | TRBD2 | TRBV7-2 | - | TGTGCCAGCAAGCGGGGAGAATACTACGAGCAGTACTTC | CASKRGEYYEQYF
TRBJ2-1 | - | TRBV4-3 | - | TGCGCCAGCAGCCAAGAAGGTTACGGCGGAGGTCGGTTCTTC | CASSQEGYGGGRFF
TRBJ2-7 | - | TRBV5-6 | - | TGTGCCAGCAGCAGTAGCGACTACGAGCAGTACTTC | CASSSSDYEQYF
TRBJ2-1 | - | TRBV7-2 | - | TGTGCCAGCAGCCCCCAGCGGGATGAGCAGTTCTTC | CASSPQRDEQFF
TRBJ2-1 | TRBD2 | TRBV6-4 | - | TGTGCCAGCAGCGTACTAGCGGGCCCCGACAATGAGCAGTTCTTC | CASSVLAGPDNEQFF